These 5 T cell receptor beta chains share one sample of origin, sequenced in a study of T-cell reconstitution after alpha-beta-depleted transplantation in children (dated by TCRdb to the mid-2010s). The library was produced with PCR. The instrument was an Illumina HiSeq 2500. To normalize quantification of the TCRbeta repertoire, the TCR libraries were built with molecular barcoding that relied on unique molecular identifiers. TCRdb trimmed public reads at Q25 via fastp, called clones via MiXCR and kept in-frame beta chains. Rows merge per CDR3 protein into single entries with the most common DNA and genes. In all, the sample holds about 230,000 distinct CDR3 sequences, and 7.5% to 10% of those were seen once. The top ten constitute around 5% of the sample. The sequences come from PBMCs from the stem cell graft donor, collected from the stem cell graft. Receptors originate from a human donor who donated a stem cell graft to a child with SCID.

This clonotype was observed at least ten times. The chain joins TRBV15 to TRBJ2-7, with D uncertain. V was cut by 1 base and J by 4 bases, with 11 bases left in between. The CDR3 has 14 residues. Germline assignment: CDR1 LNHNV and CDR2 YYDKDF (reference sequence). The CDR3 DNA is TGTGCCACCAGCAGAGCGATAACAGTTTACGAGCAGTACTTC. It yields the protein CATSRAITVYEQYF.

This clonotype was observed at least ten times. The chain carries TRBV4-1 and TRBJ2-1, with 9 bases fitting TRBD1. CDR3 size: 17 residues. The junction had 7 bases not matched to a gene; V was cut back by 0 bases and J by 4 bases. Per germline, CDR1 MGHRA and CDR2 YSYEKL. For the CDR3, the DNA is TGCGCCAGCAGCCAAGATCGGGAGACAGGGGGGTACAATGAGCAGTTCTTC. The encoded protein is CASSQDRETGGYNEQFF.

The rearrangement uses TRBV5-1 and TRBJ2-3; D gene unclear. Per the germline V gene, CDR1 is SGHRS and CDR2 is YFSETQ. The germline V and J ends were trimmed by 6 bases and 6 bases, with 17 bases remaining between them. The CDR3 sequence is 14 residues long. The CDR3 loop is CASTDTTGGDTQYF. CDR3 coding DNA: TGCGCCAGCACCGACACGACGGGCGGCGATACGCAGTATTTT. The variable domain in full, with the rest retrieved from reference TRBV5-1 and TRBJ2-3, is KAGVTQTPRYLIKTRGQQVTLSCSPISGHRSVSWYQQTPGQGLQFLFEYFSETQRNKGNFPGRFSGRQFSNSRSEMNVSTLELGDSALYLCASTDTTGGDTQYFGPGTRLTVL.

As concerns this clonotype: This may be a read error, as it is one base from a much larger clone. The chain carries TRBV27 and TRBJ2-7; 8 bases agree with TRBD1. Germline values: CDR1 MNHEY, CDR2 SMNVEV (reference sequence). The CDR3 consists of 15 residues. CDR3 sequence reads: CASGLRRGLSYEQYF. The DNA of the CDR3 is TGTGCCAGCGGTTTACGCAGGGGGCTTTCATACGAGCAGTACTTC.

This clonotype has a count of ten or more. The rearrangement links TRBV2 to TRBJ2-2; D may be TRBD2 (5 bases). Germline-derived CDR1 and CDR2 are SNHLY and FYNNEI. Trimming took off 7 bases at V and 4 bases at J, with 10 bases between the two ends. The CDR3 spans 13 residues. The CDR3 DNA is TGTGCCAGCACCGCCGGGGTCACCGGGGAGCTGTTTTTT. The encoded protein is CASTAGVTGELFF. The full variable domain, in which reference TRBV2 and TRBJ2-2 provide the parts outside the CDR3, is EPEVTQTPSHQVTQMGQEVILRCVPISNHLYFYWYRQILGQKVEFLVSFYNNEISEKSEIFDDQFSVERPDGSNFTLKIRSTKLEDSAMYFCASTAGVTGELFFGEGSRLTVL.